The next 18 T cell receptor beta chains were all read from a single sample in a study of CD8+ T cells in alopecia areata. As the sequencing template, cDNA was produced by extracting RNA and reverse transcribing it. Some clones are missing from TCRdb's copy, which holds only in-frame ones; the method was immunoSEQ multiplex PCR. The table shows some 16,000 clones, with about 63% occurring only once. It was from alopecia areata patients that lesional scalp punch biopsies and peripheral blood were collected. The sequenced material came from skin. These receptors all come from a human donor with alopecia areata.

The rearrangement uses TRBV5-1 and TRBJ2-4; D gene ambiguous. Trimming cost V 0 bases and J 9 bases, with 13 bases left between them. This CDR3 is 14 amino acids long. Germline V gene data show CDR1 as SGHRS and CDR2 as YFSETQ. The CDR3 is CASSLEGKGGIQYF. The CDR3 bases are TGCGCCAGCAGCTTGGAGGGCAAGGGCGGCATTCAGTACTTC.

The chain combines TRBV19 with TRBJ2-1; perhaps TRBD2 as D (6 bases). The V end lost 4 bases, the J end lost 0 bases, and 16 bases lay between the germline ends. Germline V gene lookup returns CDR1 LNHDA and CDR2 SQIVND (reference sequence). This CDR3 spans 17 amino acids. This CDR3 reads CASSTRTGGTSYNEQFF. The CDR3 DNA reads TGTGCCAGTAGTACCCGAACCGGCGGGACCTCCTACAATGAGCAGTTCTTC.

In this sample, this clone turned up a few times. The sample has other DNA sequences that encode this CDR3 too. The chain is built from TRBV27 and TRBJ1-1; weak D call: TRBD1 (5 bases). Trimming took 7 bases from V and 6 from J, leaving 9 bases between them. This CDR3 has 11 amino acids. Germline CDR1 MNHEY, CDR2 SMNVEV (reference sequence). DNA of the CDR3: TGTGCCAGCACCAAGGGGTCTGAAGCTTTCTTT. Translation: CASTKGSEAFF.

CDR3 nucleotides: TGTGCCAGCAGCAACTATGGACAGGGCACGCAGTATTTT. This translates into CASSNYGQGTQYF. This rearrangement joins TRBV28 to TRBJ2-3; 8 positions match TRBD1. V gave up 6 bases and J gave up 9 bases; unmatched junction bases: 8. The length of the CDR3 is 13 residues. Germline lookup yields CDR1 MDHEN and CDR2 SYDVKM.

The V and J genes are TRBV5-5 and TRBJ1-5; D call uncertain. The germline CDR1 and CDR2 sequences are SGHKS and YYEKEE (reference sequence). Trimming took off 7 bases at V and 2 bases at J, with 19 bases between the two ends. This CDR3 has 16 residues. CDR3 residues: CASQFGAGRGNQPQHF. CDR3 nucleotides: TGTGCCAGCCAATTTGGCGCGGGGAGGGGCAATCAGCCCCAGCATTTT.

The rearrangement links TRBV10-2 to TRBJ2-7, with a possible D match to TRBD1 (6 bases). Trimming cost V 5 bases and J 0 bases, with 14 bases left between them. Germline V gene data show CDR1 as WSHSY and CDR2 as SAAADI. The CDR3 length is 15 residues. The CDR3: CASSKEQGRSYEQYF. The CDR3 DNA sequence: TGCGCCAGCAGTAAAGAGCAGGGGCGCTCCTACGAGCAGTACTTC.

CDR3 residues: CASSFTMGYSYEQYF. As DNA, the CDR3 is TGTGCCAGCAGTTTCACGATGGGGTACTCCTACGAGCAGTACTTC. J is TRBJ2-5 and V is TRBV28; unclear D gene. TRBJ2-7 explains the end of the DNA better; the J call may be wrong. The CDR3 contains 15 residues. In germline, CDR1 is MDHEN, CDR2 SYDVKM.

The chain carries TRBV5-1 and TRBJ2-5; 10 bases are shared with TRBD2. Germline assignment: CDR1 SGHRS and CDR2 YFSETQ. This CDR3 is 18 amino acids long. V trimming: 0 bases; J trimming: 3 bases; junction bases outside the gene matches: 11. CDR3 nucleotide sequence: TGCGCCAGCAGCTTGGACCCCGTGGCTAGCGGGGGCAAAGAGACCCAGTACTTC. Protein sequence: CASSLDPVASGGKETQYF. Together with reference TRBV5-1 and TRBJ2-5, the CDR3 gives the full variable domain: KAGVTQTPRYLIKTRGQQVTLSCSPISGHRSVSWYQQTPGQGLQFLFEYFSETQRNKGNFPGRFSGRQFSNSRSEMNVSTLELGDSALYLCASSLDPVASGGKETQYFGPGTRLLVL.

The CDR3 DNA reads TGTGCCAGCAGTTCGCCACCTGACAGGGGGTTTAATGAGCAGTTCTTC. It encodes CASSSPPDRGFNEQFF. The rearrangement links TRBV28 to TRBJ2-1; 9 bases agree with TRBD1. The germline CDR1 and CDR2 sequences are MDHEN and SYDVKM. The CDR3 has 16 amino acids. With 4 bases clipped from V and 7 bases from J, the junction kept 11 bases outside the gene matches.

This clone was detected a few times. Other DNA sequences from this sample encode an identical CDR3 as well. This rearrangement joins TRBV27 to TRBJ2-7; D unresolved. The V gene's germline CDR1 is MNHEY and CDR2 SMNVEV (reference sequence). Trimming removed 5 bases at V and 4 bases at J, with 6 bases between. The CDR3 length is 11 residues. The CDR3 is CASSKGYEQYF. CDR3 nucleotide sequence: TGTGCCAGCAGTAAAGGTTACGAGCAGTACTTC.

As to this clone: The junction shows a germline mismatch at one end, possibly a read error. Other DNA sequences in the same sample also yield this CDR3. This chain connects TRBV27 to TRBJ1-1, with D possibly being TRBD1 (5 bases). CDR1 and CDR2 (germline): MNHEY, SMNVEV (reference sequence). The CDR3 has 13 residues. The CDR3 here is CASGFPRETEAFF. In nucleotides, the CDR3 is TGTGCCAGCGGATTCCCAAGAGAGACAGAAGCTTTCTTC.

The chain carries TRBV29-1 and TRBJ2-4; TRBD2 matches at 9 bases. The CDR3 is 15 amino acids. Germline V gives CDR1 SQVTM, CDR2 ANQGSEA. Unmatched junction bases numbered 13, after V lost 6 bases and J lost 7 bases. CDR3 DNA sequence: TGCAGCGTCGGGGGGCGGGAGGGCCGAGGGAACATTCAGTACTTC. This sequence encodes CSVGGREGRGNIQYF.

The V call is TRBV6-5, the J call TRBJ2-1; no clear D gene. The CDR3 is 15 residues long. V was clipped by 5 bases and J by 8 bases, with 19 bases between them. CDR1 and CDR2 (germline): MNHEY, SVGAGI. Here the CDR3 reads CASSLRFSLEHEQFF. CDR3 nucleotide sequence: TGTGCCAGCAGTCTTAGGTTTAGTCTGGAGCATGAGCAGTTCTTC.

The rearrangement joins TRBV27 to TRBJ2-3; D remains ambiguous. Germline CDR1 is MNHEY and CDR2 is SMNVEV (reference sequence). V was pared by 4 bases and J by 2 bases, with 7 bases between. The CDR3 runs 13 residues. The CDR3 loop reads CASSWGFTDTQYF. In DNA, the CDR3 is TGTGCCAGCAGTTGGGGATTCACAGATACGCAGTATTTT.

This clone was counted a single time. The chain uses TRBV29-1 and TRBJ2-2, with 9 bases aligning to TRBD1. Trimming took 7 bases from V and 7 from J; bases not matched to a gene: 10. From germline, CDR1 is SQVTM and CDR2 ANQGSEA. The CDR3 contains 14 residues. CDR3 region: CSGRGTGISGELFF. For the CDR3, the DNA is TGCAGCGGCCGGGGGACAGGGATTAGCGGGGAGCTGTTTTTT.

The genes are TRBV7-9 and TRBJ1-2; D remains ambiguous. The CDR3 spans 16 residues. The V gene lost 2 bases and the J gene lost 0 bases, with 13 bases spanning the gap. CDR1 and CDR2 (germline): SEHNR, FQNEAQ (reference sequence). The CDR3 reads CASSLRATGANYGYTF. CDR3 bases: TGTGCCAGCAGCTTACGGGCGACGGGCGCTAACTATGGCTACACCTTC.

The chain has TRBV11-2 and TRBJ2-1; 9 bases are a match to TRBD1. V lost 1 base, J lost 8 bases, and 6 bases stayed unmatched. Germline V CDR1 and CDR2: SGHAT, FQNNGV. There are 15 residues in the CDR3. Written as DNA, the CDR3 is TGTGCCAGCAGCTTAGCCAGACAGGGGGGCGATGAGCAGTTCTTC. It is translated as CASSLARQGGDEQFF.

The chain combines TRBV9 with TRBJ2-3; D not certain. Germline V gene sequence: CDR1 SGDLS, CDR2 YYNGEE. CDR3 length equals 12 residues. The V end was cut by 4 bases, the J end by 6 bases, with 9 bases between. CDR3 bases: TGTGCCAGCAGCTCCTCCTGGGATACGCAGTATTTT. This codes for CASSSSWDTQYF.